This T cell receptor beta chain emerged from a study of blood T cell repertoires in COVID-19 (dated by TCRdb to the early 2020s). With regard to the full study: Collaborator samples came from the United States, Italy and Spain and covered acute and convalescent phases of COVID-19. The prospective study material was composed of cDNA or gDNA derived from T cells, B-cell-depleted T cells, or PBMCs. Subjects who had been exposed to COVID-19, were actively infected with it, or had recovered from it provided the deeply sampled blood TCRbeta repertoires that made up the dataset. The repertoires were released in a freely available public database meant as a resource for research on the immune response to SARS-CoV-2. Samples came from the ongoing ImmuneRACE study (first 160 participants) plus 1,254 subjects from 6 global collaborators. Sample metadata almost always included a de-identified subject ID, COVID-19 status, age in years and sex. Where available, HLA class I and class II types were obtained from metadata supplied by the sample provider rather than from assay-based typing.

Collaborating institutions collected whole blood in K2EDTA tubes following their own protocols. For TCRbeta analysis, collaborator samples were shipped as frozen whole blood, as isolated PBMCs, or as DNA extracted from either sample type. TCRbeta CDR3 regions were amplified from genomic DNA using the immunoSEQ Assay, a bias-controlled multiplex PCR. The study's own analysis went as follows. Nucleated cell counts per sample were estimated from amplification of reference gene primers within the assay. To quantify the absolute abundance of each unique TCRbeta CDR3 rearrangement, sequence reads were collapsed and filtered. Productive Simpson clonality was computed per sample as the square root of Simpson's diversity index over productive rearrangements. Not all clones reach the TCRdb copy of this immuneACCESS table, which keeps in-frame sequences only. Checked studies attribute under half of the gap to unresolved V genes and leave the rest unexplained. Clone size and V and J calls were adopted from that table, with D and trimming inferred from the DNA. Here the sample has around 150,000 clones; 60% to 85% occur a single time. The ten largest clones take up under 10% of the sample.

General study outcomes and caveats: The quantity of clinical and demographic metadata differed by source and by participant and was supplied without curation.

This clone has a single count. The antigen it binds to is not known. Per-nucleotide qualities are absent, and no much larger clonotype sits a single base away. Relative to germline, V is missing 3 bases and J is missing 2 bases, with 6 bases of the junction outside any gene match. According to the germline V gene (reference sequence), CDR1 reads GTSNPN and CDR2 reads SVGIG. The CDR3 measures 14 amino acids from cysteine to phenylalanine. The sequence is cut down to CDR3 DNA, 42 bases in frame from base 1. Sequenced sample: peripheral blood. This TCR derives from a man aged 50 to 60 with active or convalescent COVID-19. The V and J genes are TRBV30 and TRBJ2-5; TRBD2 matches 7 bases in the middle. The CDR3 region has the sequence CAWRPSGVQETQYF. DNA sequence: TGTGCCTGGAGACCCAGCGGGGTACAAGAGACCCAGTACTTC.